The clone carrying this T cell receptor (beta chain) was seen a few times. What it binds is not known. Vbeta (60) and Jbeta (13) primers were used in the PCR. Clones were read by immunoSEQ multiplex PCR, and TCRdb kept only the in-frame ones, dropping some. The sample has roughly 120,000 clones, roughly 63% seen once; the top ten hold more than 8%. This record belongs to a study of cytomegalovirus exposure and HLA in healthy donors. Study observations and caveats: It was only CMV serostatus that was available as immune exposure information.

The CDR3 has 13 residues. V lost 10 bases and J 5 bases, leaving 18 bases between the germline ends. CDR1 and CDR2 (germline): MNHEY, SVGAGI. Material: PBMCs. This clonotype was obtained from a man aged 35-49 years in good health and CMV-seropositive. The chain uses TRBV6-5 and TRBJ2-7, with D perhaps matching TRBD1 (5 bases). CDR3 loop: CATRKGSSNEQYF. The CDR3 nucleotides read TGTGCCACCCGTAAGGGGTCTTCCAACGAGCAGTACTTC.